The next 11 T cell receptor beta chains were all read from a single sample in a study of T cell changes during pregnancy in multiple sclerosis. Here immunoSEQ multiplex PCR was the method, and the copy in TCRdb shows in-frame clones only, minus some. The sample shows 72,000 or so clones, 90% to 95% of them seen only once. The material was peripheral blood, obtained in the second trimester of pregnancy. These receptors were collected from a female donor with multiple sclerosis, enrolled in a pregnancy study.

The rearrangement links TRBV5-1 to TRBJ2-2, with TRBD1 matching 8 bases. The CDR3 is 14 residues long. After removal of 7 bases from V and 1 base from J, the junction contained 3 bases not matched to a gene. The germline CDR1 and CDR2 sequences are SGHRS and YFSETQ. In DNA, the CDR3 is TGCGCCAGCGGCGGACAGGGGAACACCGGGGAGCTGTTTTTT. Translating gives CASGGQGNTGELFF.

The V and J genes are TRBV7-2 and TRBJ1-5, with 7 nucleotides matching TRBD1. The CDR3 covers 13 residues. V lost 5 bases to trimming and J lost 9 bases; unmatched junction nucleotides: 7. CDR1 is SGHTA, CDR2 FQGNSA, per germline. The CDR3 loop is CASSPETGRPQHF. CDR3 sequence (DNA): TGTGCCAGCAGCCCCGAGACAGGGAGGCCCCAGCATTTT.

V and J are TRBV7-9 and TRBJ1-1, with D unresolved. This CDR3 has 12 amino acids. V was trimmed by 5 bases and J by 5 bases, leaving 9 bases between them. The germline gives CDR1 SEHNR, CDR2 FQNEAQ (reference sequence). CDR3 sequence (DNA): TGTGCCAGCAGCCCCCGACTGACTGAAGCTTTCTTT. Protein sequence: CASSPRLTEAFF. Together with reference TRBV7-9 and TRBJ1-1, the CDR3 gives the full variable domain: DTGVSQNPRHKITKRGQNVTFRCDPISEHNRLYWYRQTLGQGPEFLTYFQNEAQLEKSRLLSDRFSAERPKGSFSTLEIQRTEQGDSAMYLCASSPRLTEAFFGQGTRLTVV.

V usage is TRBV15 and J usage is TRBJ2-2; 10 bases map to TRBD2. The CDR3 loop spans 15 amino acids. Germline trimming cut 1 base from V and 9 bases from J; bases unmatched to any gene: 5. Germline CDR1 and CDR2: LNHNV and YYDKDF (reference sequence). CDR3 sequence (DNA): TGTGCCACCAGCAGAGTCGCTAGCGGGGGTAGGGAGCTGTTTTTT. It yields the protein CATSRVASGGRELFF.

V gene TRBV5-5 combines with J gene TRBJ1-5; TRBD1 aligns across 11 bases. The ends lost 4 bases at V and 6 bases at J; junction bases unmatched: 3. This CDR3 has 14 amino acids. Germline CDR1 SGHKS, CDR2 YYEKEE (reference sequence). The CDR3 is CASSPGQGVQPQHF. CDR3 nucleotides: TGTGCCAGCAGCCCGGGACAGGGGGTTCAGCCCCAGCATTTT.

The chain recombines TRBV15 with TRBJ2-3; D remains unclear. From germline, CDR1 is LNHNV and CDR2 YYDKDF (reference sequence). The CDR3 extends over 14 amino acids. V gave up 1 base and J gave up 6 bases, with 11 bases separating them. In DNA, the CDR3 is TGTGCCACCAGCAGAGCCCAGGTGACCGATACGCAGTATTTT. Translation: CATSRAQVTDTQYF. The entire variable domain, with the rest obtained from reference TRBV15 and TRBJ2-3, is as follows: DAMVIQNPRYQVTQFGKPVTLSCSQTLNHNVMYWYQQKSSQAPKLLFHYYDKDFNNEADTPDNFQSRRPNTSFCFLDIRSPGLGDTAMYLCATSRAQVTDTQYFGPGTRLTVL.

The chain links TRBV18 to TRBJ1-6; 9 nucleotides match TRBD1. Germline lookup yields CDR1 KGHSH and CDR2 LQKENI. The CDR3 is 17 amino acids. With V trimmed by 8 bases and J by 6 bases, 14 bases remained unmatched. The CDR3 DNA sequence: TGTGCCAGCCGACCTGCATGGCAGGACAGGGGTAATTCACCCCTCCACTTT. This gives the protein CASRPAWQDRGNSPLHF.

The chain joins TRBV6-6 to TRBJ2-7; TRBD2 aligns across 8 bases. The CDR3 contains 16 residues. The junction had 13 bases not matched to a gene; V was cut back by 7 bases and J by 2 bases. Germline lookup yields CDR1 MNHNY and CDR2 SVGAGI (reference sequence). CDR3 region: CASTRLAGGPTYEQYF. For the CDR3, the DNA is TGTGCCAGCACCCGCTTGGCGGGGGGCCCTACCTACGAGCAGTACTTC.

CDR3 DNA sequence: TGCGCCAGCAGTGAGTCTCGGACTAGCGGGGGGAGGAGCACAGATACGCAGTATTTT. This encodes CASSESRTSGGRSTDTQYF. The V call is TRBV10-2, the J call TRBJ2-3; 14 nucleotides line up with TRBD2. Trimming at V came to 0 bases and at J to 0 bases, leaving 5 bases not matched to a gene. Germline CDR1 reads WSHSY; CDR2 reads SAAADI. This CDR3 comprises 19 residues.

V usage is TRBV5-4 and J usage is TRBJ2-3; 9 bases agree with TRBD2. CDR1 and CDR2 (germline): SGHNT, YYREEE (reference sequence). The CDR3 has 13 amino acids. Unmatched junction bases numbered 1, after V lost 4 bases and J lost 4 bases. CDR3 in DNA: TGTGCCAGCAGCGTAGCGGGGGCAGATACGCAGTATTTT. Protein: CASSVAGADTQYF.

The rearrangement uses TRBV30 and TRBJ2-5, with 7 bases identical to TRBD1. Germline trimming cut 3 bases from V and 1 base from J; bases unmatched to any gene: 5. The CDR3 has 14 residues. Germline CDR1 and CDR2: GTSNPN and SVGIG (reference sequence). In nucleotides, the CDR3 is TGTGCCTGGAGCATGGGACAGTCCCAAGAGACCCAGTACTTC. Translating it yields CAWSMGQSQETQYF.